The clone carrying this TCR beta chain was counted many times. What it binds is not known. This sample stems from a study of regulatory T cells in long-lasting Graves disease. Study conclusions and caveats: Patients with persistent Graves' had lower TCR diversity than newly diagnosed patients. Investigators studied peripheral blood only, not thyroid tissue. Newly diagnosed disease favored TRBV20-1 and TRBJ2-1 over persistent disease.

Combining iRepertoire HTBI primers with Arm-PCR of CDR3 regions, the authors built TCR beta libraries. As processed by the authors: Taken together, the samples had 55 to 70 TRBV and more than 12 TRBJ segments identified. In TCRdb, the multiplex PCR reads were re-called with MiXCR into one record per CDR3 protein. TCRdb's processing, not the authors' own work, is the source of the V and J calls. The table records 300,000 to 400,000 distinct CDR3 sequences, 15% to 20% of them present only once. CDR3 length equals 14 residues. Germline assignment: CDR1 SEHNR and CDR2 FQNEAQ (reference sequence). Losses at the gene ends were 3 bases for V and 6 bases for J; bases not matched to a gene: 2. Noted time point: newly diagnosed GD, antithyroid drugs for less than 3 months. RNA extracted from PBMCs served as the sequencing template.

The source was peripheral blood mononuclear cells (PBMCs), collected at new diagnosis, from a patient treated with antithyroid drugs. The chain joins TRBV7-9 to TRBJ2-1, with TRBD1 matching over 10 bases. The source is a female donor with Graves disease. CDR3 loop: CASSFWDRGNEQFF. CDR3 nucleotides: TGTGCCAGCAGCTTTTGGGACAGGGGCAATGAGCAGTTCTTC.